This T cell receptor (beta chain) comes out of a study of immune cell composition in non-small cell lung cancer (dated by TCRdb to about 2017). For the study in its entirety: Histologic subtype was assigned using H&E plus p63, CK5, Napsin A and TTF-1 immunohistochemistry, mainly lung adenocarcinoma or squamous cell carcinoma. TCR-beta sequencing from Adaptive Biotechnologies was done on a few dozen paired sets of NSCLC tumour and non-adjacent lung specimens and on about two dozen tumour-only specimens. For supplementary cohort #1, made up of some ten lung adenocarcinoma cases, paired tumour/lung TCR-beta sequencing was done and TIL populations were generated so that tumour reactivity could be assessed. Several tumour specimens with TCR-beta data were rare histological subtypes and were excluded from the subtype comparisons. Results the study describes overall, beyond this receptor: The reactivity cohort included only 10 cases, and whether tumour-reactive clones share sequences with the dominant in vivo tumour-associated clones was not shown. In over eight adenocarcinoma cases, maximal tumour-associated clone frequency correlated strongly with TIL tumour reactivity, whereas overall clonality did not. Smoking pack-years did not significantly correlate with tumour TCR-beta clonality. Tumour-associated clones >0.5% occurred in nearly half of NSCLC cases: around 30% of adenocarcinomas versus approximately 80% of squamous carcinomas. Significantly higher Top 10 clone scores and productive clonality were observed in lung squamous cell carcinoma than in lung adenocarcinoma tumours.

Genomic DNA was isolated with the QIAamp DNA kit from frozen aliquots of single-cell suspensions that had not been sorted. The tumour samples consisted of surgically resected non-small cell lung cancer tissue. Tissues arrived within 2 hours of resection and were immediately processed into single-cell suspensions. Tissue was mechanically dissociated and enzymatically digested with DNase I, collagenase I and hyaluronidase for about 30 minutes at 37 °C, then filtered and RBC-lysed. A two-step multiplex PCR amplified TCR-beta CDR3 regions from genomic DNA, and the second step of the PCR added Illumina-compatible adaptors. TCR-beta immunosequencing was performed on an Illumina platform as a commercial immunoSEQ service. The authors' pipeline ran thus. Repertoires were summarised as Top 10 Clones, the percentage of T-cell templates from the ten most frequent sequences, and productive clonality. Productive clonality had a range of 0 to 1, where 1 means a monoclonal population. Using log10 scatter plots, tumour-associated clones were identified as sequences that made up at least 0.1% of tumour T-cell templates yet were absent from the matched non-adjacent lung. Student's t-tests were used for two-group comparisons, ANOVA was used for stages, and linear regression was used for relationships, with analyses conducted in GraphPad Prism7 and R. TCRdb mirrors the immuneACCESS table, restricted to in-frame sequences. Some clones are absent from its copies; in checked studies, under half trace to an unresolved V gene, and the reason for the others is unknown. From that table come the V and J calls and clone size; the DNA was used to work out D and trimming. Within this sample are over 9,500 clones, with around 62% of them counted one time only. The ten largest clonotypes hold over 15% of the sample.

Taken from cysteine to phenylalanine, the CDR3 has 11 residues. Solely the CDR3 DNA is kept, with 33 bases framed from the first base. For CDR1 and CDR2, the germline V gene lists MNHEY and SVGAGI. The V end loses 6 bases and the J end loses 10 bases, and a stretch of 10 bases separates them. This clone was seen a few times. Its antigen is currently not known. No quality values exist for individual bases; no much larger clone is one base distant. The TCR was taken from a human donor with non-small cell lung cancer. The sequence links TRBV6-5 to TRBJ2-1; a tentative D call is TRBD2 (6 bases match). Sequencing was carried out using lung tumor tissue. This receptor has the CDR3 CASSRAGEQFF. Read as DNA, the sequence is TGTGCCAGCAGCAGGGCGGGGGAGCAGTTCTTC.